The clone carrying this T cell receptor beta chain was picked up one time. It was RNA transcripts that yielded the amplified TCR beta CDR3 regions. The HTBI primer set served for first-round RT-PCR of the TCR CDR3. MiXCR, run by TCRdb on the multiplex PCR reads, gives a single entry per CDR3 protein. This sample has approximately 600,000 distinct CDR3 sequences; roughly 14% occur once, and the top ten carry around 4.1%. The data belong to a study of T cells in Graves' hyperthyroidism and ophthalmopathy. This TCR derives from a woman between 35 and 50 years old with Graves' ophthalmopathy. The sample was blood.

This CDR3 is CASSLALLRRNTEAFF. The CDR3, as DNA: TGTGCCAGCAGTTTAGCGCTGTTAAGGCGGAACACTGAAGCTTTCTTT. V is TRBV12-3 or TRBV12-4 and J is TRBJ1-1; D gene uncertain. Trimming left V 0 bases short and J 1 base short, with 12 bases between. The CDR3 length is 16 residues.